This TCR beta chain was found in a study of T cell changes during pregnancy in multiple sclerosis. The method was immunoSEQ multiplex PCR; TCRdb's version includes in-frame clones alone and lacks a portion of them. The sample includes fewer than 65,000 clones, roughly 93% of them seen just once. Here the sequenced sample was peripheral blood, taken in the second trimester of pregnancy. The TCR sequence derives from a female donor with multiple sclerosis, enrolled in a pregnancy study.

This CDR3 reads CASSPRLAGAYTDTYNEQFF. In DNA, the CDR3 is TGTGCCAGCAGCCCAAGACTAGCGGGAGCTTATACGGATACGTACAATGAGCAGTTCTTC. This sequence joins TRBV4-2 and TRBJ2-1, with 12 positions matching TRBD2. The CDR3 is 20 residues long. V gave up 4 bases and J gave up 4 bases; unmatched junction bases: 17. Germline V gene sequence: CDR1 LGHNA, CDR2 YNFKEQ.